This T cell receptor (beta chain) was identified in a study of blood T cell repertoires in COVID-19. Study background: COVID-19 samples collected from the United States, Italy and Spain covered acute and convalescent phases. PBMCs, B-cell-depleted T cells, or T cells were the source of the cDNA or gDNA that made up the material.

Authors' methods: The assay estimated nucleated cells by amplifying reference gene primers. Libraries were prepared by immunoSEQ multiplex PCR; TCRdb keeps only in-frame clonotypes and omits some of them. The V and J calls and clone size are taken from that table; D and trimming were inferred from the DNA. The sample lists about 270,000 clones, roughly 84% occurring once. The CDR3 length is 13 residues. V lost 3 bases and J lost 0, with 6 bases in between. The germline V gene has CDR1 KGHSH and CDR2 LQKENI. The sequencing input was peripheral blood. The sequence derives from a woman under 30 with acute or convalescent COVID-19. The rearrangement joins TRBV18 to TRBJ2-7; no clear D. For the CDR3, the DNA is TGTGCCAGCTCACCTATCCCCTCCTACGAGCAGTACTTC. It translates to CASSPIPSYEQYF.